This is a list of T cell receptor beta chains from one sample in a study of blood T cell repertoires in COVID-19. TCRdb's copy holds only in-frame clones and misses some; the assay was immunoSEQ multiplex PCR. Seen here are 250,000 or so clones, approximately 86% observed once, and the top ten hold more than 6.5%. The sequenced material came from peripheral blood. The receptors here all came from a woman in her 70s with active or convalescent COVID-19. Both conserved end residues are part of each CDR3. The order of the fields is V gene, D gene, J gene, clone size, CDR3 length, CDR3 DNA, CDR3 protein. D genes are given only for firm matches. Not all rows give a size; the values are once, few, many and, for expanded clones, a class.

TRBV6-5	TRBD1	TRBJ1-2	-	15	TGTGCCAGCAGTTCCCGACAGGGCTCTAACTATGGCTACACCTTC	CASSSRQGSNYGYTF
TRBV7-8	TRBD1	TRBJ1-5	-	15	TGTGCCAGCAGCCGAGACGGCAGGGGGCAACAGCCCCAGCATTTT	CASSRDGRGQQPQHF
TRBV5-6	TRBD1	TRBJ2-7	-	17	TGTGCCAGCAGTTACAGGACGGGACAGGTTTCAACCTACGAGCAGTACTTC	CASSYRTGQVSTYEQYF
TRBV6-7	TRBD1	TRBJ1-1	-	15	TGTGCCAGCAGTTACTTGGGACAGGTTAATGGAGGAGCTTTCTTT	CASSYLGQVNGGAFF
TRBV24-1	-	TRBJ2-7	-	15	TGTGCCACCAGTGATAATCAGGGGGGTCGTTACGAGCAGTACTTC	CATSDNQGGRYEQYF
TRBV14	-	TRBJ1-4	-	14	TGTGCCAGCAGTGTTGTATCCGGGACACCGAAACTGTTTTTT	CASSVVSGTPKLFF
TRBV3-1/TRBV3-2	-	TRBJ2-6	-	14	TGTGCCAGCAGCCTTCCCGGGTCCCTCAACGTCCTGACTTTC	CASSLPGSLNVLTF
TRBV5-1	-	TRBJ1-2	-	17	TGCGCCAGCAGCAGGGGTCTCGTACCCACTGAAAAGGATGGCTACACCTTC	CASSRGLVPTEKDGYTF
TRBV7-2	-	TRBJ1-2	once	14	TGTGCCAGCAGCTTAGGTTTCAGTAACTATGGCTACACCTTC	CASSLGFSNYGYTF
TRBV5-1	-	TRBJ2-3	-	15	TGCGCCAGCAGCTCTCAAGGACAGACCGTAGATACGCAGTATTTT	CASSSQGQTVDTQYF
TRBV12-5	-	TRBJ1-6	-	17	TGTGCTAGTGGTACCGGGGGTTTGCAACTCTATAATTCACCCCTCCACTTT	CASGTGGLQLYNSPLHF
TRBV19	-	TRBJ2-3	-	13	TGTGCCAGTAGTACCGGGGGGCTCAGTACGCAGTATTTT	CASSTGGLSTQYF